Included here is one TCR beta chain sequence, with context. The antigen it recognizes is unknown. The record has no base qualities; no much larger clone is one base away. CDR1 and CDR2 are drawn from the germline V gene: SGHRS, YFSETQ. The CDR3 spans 12 residues, from the cysteine through the phenylalanine. Only the CDR3 portion is preserved as DNA: 36 bases, with reading frame beginning at the first base. Relative to germline, V is 7 bases shorter and J is 0 bases shorter, with 7 bases between their ends. The data derive from a study of control samples from healthy donors and cancer patients (dated by TCRdb to the early 2020s). Receptor amplification or capture employed the immunoSEQ multiplex PCR assay. TCRdb obtained this table from immuneACCESS and retained in-frame rearrangements with V and J assigned. These tables miss some clones; where compared with another copy, unresolved V genes account for less than half of the shortfall, and the remainder is unexplained. This sample gives 15,000 to 17,000 clones in total; over 80% of them show up just once. The top ten constitute around a tenth of the sample.

Sequenced sample: PBMCs. The sequence came from a woman aged 70-85 years with colorectal cancer. The chain links TRBV5-1 with TRBJ1-2, with no reliable assignment of the D segment. The CDR3: CASHGANYGYTF. The bases read TGCGCCAGCCACGGGGCTAACTATGGCTACACCTTC.